One and the same sample provided the 32 T cell receptor beta chains below, sequenced in a study of PD-1 blockade in mismatch repair-deficient tumors. The method was immunoSEQ multiplex PCR; TCRdb's version includes in-frame clones alone and lacks a portion of them. Among some 84,000 clones listed, 81% were seen once. Source: peripheral blood, taken 12 weeks after starting pembrolizumab. Every receptor here comes from an adult with mismatch repair-deficient cancer.

V is TRBV14 and J is TRBJ2-6, with 7 bases matching TRBD1. The CDR3 runs 16 residues. Germline CDR1 SGHDN, CDR2 FVKESK. V was clipped by 3 bases and J by 5 bases; unmatched bases: 7. The CDR3 loop reads CASSQAHRGWANVLTF. The DNA of the CDR3 is TGTGCCAGCAGCCAGGCACACAGGGGTTGGGCCAACGTCCTGACTTTC.

The rearrangement joins TRBV28 to TRBJ1-5; D possibly corresponds to TRBD1 (5 bases). Germline V gene sequence: CDR1 MDHEN, CDR2 SYDVKM. The CDR3 runs 14 residues. Trimming stripped 8 bases from V and 7 bases from J, with 18 bases between. Here the CDR3 DNA reads TGTGCCAGCGAGTCACGGGGGGAGAGACAGCCCCAGCATTTT. This codes for CASESRGERQPQHF. The full variable domain, rest sourced from reference TRBV28 and TRBJ1-5, is DVKVTQSSRYLVKRTGEKVFLECVQDMDHENMFWYRQDPGLGLRLIYFSYDVKMKEKGDIPEGYSVSREKKERFSLILESASTNQTSMYLCASESRGERQPQHFGDGTRLSIL.

This clone was seen a single time. The chain has TRBV7-2 and TRBJ2-3; 7 bases are shared with TRBD1. V dropped 4 bases and J dropped 2; count of bases not matched to a gene: 6. This CDR3 comprises 15 residues. From germline, CDR1 is SGHTA and CDR2 FQGNSA. The CDR3 sequence is CASSWSGQNTDTQYF. DNA of the CDR3: TGTGCCAGCAGCTGGTCGGGACAGAACACAGATACGCAGTATTTT.

The chain has TRBV7-6 and TRBJ1-2; D perhaps matches TRBD1 (5 bases). Trimming left V 3 bases short and J 2 bases short, with 7 bases between. Germline-derived CDR1 and CDR2 are SGHVS and FNYEAQ. CDR3 length: 13 amino acids. For the CDR3, the DNA is TGTGCCAGCAGCTTGACAGCGAACTATGGCTACACCTTC. It translates to CASSLTANYGYTF.

In DNA form, the CDR3 reads TGTGCCAGCAGTTTCGTTGGTCAGCCCCAGCATTTT. Protein sequence: CASSFVGQPQHF. The chain combines TRBV5-8 with TRBJ1-5; D is undetermined. Germline V lookup: CDR1 SGHTS, CDR2 YDEGEE. The CDR3 consists of 12 residues. V gave up 5 bases and J gave up 6 bases, with 9 bases separating them.

In DNA, the CDR3 is TGTGCCAGCAGCTTGAGGGTTACGGGGGCTGACGAGCAGTACTTC. Protein product: CASSLRVTGADEQYF. The chain joins TRBV5-4 to TRBJ2-7; D could derive from TRBD1 or TRBD2 (6 bases each). This CDR3 has 15 residues. The germline gives CDR1 SGHNT, CDR2 YYREEE (reference sequence). The V end lost 1 base, the J end lost 5 bases, and 16 bases lay between the germline ends.

A few counts support this clone. The rearrangement joins TRBV6-1 to TRBJ2-3, with 11 bases matching TRBD2. Germline CDR1 reads MNHNS; CDR2 reads SASEGT. V shed 4 bases, J shed 0 bases, and the junction held 9 bases outside the gene matches. The CDR3 length is 18 residues. The CDR3 protein is CASSALAGGAVSTDTQYF. Here the CDR3 DNA reads TGTGCCAGCAGTGCCCTAGCGGGAGGTGCGGTTAGCACAGATACGCAGTATTTT.

The genes are TRBV7-9 and TRBJ2-1; 14 bases map to TRBD2. Germline assignment: CDR1 SEHNR and CDR2 FQNEAQ (reference sequence). This CDR3 has 14 amino acids. J lost 11 bases, V lost 4 bases, and 4 bases had no gene match. The CDR3 DNA follows: TGTGCCAGCAGCTACGGGACTAGCGGGAGTAAGCAGTTCTTC. This codes for CASSYGTSGSKQFF.

The gene calls are TRBV4-3 and TRBJ2-2, with 8 bases lining up with TRBD2. This CDR3 has 17 amino acids. Germline CDR1 LGHNA, CDR2 YSLEER. With V trimmed by 1 base and J by 2 bases, 6 bases remained unmatched. CDR3 protein: CASSQGSGAPNTGELFF. The CDR3 region has the DNA TGCGCCAGCAGCCAAGGTAGCGGGGCACCCAACACCGGGGAGCTGTTTTTT.

This clone was counted between two and nine times. The chain links TRBV11-1 to TRBJ2-2; 8 bases line up with TRBD2. With 2 bases clipped from V and 5 bases from J, the junction kept 7 bases outside the gene matches. The CDR3 is made up of 16 amino acids. Germline CDR1 is SGHAT and CDR2 is FQDESV (reference sequence). The CDR3 region is CASSLLGGRSTGELFF. Here the CDR3 DNA reads TGTGCCAGCAGCTTACTTGGCGGGAGGAGTACCGGGGAGCTGTTTTTT.

This chain links TRBV6-5 with TRBJ1-1, with D perhaps TRBD1 (6 bases). CDR3 length equals 13 residues. Germline loops: CDR1 MNHEY, CDR2 SVGAGI. CDR3 sequence: CGVFGNPGQEAFF. In DNA, the CDR3 is TGTGGGGTTTTCGGAAACCCAGGACAGGAAGCTTTCTTT.

CDR3 nucleotides: TGTGCCAGCAGCGCACCTTGGGCGTTCGGGGAGCTGTTTTTT. Protein product: CASSAPWAFGELFF. The rearrangement joins TRBV9 to TRBJ2-2; D unclear. This CDR3 has 14 amino acids. Germline loops: CDR1 SGDLS, CDR2 YYNGEE. The V end was cut by 3 bases, the J end by 7 bases, with 13 bases between.

V gene TRBV7-8 combines with J gene TRBJ1-1, with no clear D. Germline lookup yields CDR1 SGHVS and CDR2 FQNEAQ. The CDR3 runs 13 residues. Trimming stripped 2 bases from V and 1 base from J, with 5 bases between. CDR3 sequence: CASSLSRNTEAFF. CDR3 bases: TGTGCCAGCAGCTTATCTCGGAACACTGAAGCTTTCTTT.

The rearrangement links TRBV5-6 to TRBJ2-3, with D possibly TRBD1 on 7 matching bases. The CDR3 covers 15 residues. Germline values: CDR1 SGHDT, CDR2 YYEEEE. V lost 4 bases and J lost 3, with 15 bases in between. CDR3 DNA: TGTGCCAGCAGCGCGACAGGGCGGGGTACAGATACGCAGTATTTT. Residues: CASSATGRGTDTQYF.

The V call is TRBV5-1, the J call TRBJ1-1; 7 positions match TRBD1. The CDR3 runs 14 residues. J gave up 1 base and V 3 bases, and 3 bases lay outside the gene matches. In germline, CDR1 is SGHRS, CDR2 YFSETQ. Here the CDR3 reads CASSYGQENTEAFF. In DNA, the CDR3 is TGCGCCAGCAGCTACGGACAGGAGAACACTGAAGCTTTCTTT.

J is TRBJ2-7 and V is TRBV27, with TRBD1 matching over 9 bases. Losses at the gene ends were 3 bases for V and 6 bases for J; bases not matched to a gene: 6. The CDR3 has 14 residues. Germline-derived CDR1 and CDR2 are MNHEY and SMNVEV (reference sequence). The CDR3 bases are TGTGCCAGCAGTTTTGGGACAGGGCTGACCGAGCAGTACTTC. Its translation: CASSFGTGLTEQYF.

The chain combines TRBV18 with TRBJ1-5; D is undetermined. This CDR3 contains 15 residues. V was clipped by 0 bases and J by 1 base, with 7 bases between them. From germline, CDR1 is KGHSH and CDR2 LQKENI. The CDR3 is CASSPPGLSNQPQHF. The DNA of the CDR3 is TGTGCCAGCTCACCACCAGGTTTGAGCAATCAGCCCCAGCATTTT. Complete variable domain (other parts from reference TRBV18 and TRBJ1-5): NAGVMQNPRHLVRRRGQEARLRCSPMKGHSHVYWYRQLPEEGLKFMVYLQKENIIDESGMPKERFSAEFPKEGPSILRIQQVVRGDSAAYFCASSPPGLSNQPQHFGDGTRLSIL.

The sample holds a few counts of this clone. The chain links TRBV9 to TRBJ1-4; D is unresolved. Trimming pared 3 bases from V and 0 bases from J, leaving 6 bases between. Germline loops: CDR1 SGDLS, CDR2 YYNGEE. The CDR3 covers 14 residues. The CDR3 sequence is CASSEYATNEKLFF. CDR3 in DNA: TGTGCCAGCAGCGAATATGCAACTAATGAAAAACTGTTTTTT.

This clone was counted a few times. The chain is built from TRBV5-1 and TRBJ1-5; TRBD1 might be the D (5 bases). Per the germline V gene, CDR1 is SGHRS and CDR2 is YFSETQ. This CDR3 has 14 residues. The V gene lost 3 bases and the J gene lost 3 bases, with 10 bases spanning the gap. The CDR3 nucleotides read TGCGCCAGCAGCTCCACAGGTACCAATCAGCCCCAGCATTTT. Its translation is CASSSTGTNQPQHF. Based on the CDR3 plus reference TRBV5-1 and TRBJ1-5, the full variable domain is KAGVTQTPRYLIKTRGQQVTLSCSPISGHRSVSWYQQTPGQGLQFLFEYFSETQRNKGNFPGRFSGRQFSNSRSEMNVSTLELGDSALYLCASSSTGTNQPQHFGDGTRLSIL.

This sequence joins TRBV5-5 and TRBJ2-5, with 7 bases matching TRBD2. The CDR3 loop spans 14 amino acids. V shed 4 bases, J shed 2 bases, and the junction held 5 bases outside the gene matches. Germline V lookup: CDR1 SGHKS, CDR2 YYEKEE (reference sequence). Here the CDR3 reads CASSLTSSQETQYF. The CDR3 DNA is TGTGCCAGCAGCCTGACTAGCTCTCAAGAGACCCAGTACTTC.

The rearrangement joins TRBV6-6 to TRBJ2-7, with a weak D call TRBD1 (5 bases). Trimming removed 7 bases from V and 3 bases from J, with 7 bases in between. This CDR3 spans 11 amino acids. CDR1 and CDR2 (germline): MNHNY, SVGAGI (reference sequence). CDR3 loop: CASKTDYEQYF. For the CDR3, the DNA is TGTGCCAGCAAGACAGACTACGAGCAGTACTTC.

The chain recombines TRBV4-2 with TRBJ2-1; D could derive from TRBD1 or TRBD2 (5 bases each). V was clipped by 0 bases and J by 6 bases, with 15 bases between them. Germline CDR1 and CDR2: LGHNA and YNFKEQ. This CDR3 comprises 16 residues. The CDR3 spells CASSQDGDGLFNEQFF. DNA for the CDR3: TGTGCCAGCAGCCAAGATGGGGACGGCCTGTTCAATGAGCAGTTCTTC.

CDR3 in DNA: TGCGCCAGCAGCGGGGACTTTATTAGTGAGCAGTTCTTC. Translated, it gives CASSGDFISEQFF. The chain has TRBV10-1 and TRBJ2-1; D is possibly TRBD2 (6 bases). Trimming cost V 6 bases and J 9 bases, with 15 bases left between them. The germline V gene encodes CDR1 WNHNN and CDR2 SYGVQD (reference sequence). CDR3 length: 13 amino acids.

The genes are TRBV30 and TRBJ2-1; no reliable D call. This CDR3 is built from 13 residues. The germline V and J ends were trimmed by 3 bases and 8 bases, with 14 bases remaining between them. Per germline, CDR1 GTSNPN and CDR2 SVGIG (reference sequence). The CDR3 here is CAWSNRRLDEQFF. CDR3 in DNA: TGTGCCTGGAGCAACCGTCGACTGGATGAGCAGTTCTTC.

This clone was recorded only once. V usage is TRBV7-8 and J usage is TRBJ1-5, with 12 bases identical to TRBD1. The length of the CDR3 is 15 residues. V was clipped by 5 bases and J by 6 bases; unmatched bases: 5. CDR1 and CDR2 from the germline V gene are SGHVS and FQNEAQ. The CDR3 nucleotides read TGTGCCAGCAGCATGGGGACAGGGGGCGGTCAGCCCCAGCATTTT. It encodes CASSMGTGGGQPQHF.

This chain connects TRBV27 to TRBJ2-1, with unresolved D. CDR1 is MNHEY, CDR2 SMNVEV, per germline (reference sequence). Trimming removed 4 bases from V and 5 bases from J, with 18 bases in between. The CDR3 extends over 16 amino acids. The CDR3 DNA reads as TGTGCCAGCAGTTCAACCCCGGCGTACACCGACAATGAGCAGTTCTTC. This codes for CASSSTPAYTDNEQFF.

The chain links TRBV19 to TRBJ1-1, with a weak D call TRBD1 (5 bases). Per germline, CDR1 LNHDA and CDR2 SQIVND (reference sequence). Trimming left V 6 bases short and J 5 bases short, with 13 bases between. The CDR3 has 13 amino acids. The CDR3 reads CASSPGARTEAFF. The CDR3 coding sequence is TGTGCCAGTAGCCCCGGGGCGCGGACTGAAGCTTTCTTT. The whole variable domain, filled in from reference TRBV19 and TRBJ1-1, reads DGGITQSPKYLFRKEGQNVTLSCEQNLNHDAMYWYRQDPGQGLRLIYYSQIVNDFQKGDIAEGYSVSREKKESFPLTVTSAQKNPTAFYLCASSPGARTEAFFGQGTRLTVV.

The rearrangement links TRBV6-6 to TRBJ1-1; D unclear. Germline CDR1 reads MNHNY; CDR2 reads SVGAGI (reference sequence). The germline V and J ends were trimmed by 4 bases and 0 bases, with 6 bases remaining between them. The CDR3 covers 13 residues. CDR3 in DNA: TGTGCCAGCAGTTGGCGTATGAACACTGAAGCTTTCTTT. Translated, it gives CASSWRMNTEAFF.

This clone was seen many times. The chain has TRBV10-1 and TRBJ2-1, with D tentatively TRBD2 (5 bases). Per germline, CDR1 WNHNN and CDR2 SYGVQD (reference sequence). V was shortened by 4 bases and J by 4 bases, with 17 bases between the two germline ends. The length of the CDR3 is 16 residues. The CDR3: CASSGGGFRRYNEQFF. The CDR3 DNA reads as TGCGCCAGCAGTGGAGGAGGTTTCAGGAGATACAATGAGCAGTTCTTC.

V and J are TRBV27 and TRBJ2-1, with D possibly matching TRBD1 (5 bases). Per germline, CDR1 MNHEY and CDR2 SMNVEV (reference sequence). The CDR3 runs 16 residues. V lost 3 bases and J lost 8, with 20 bases in between. CDR3 amino acids: CASSFGQGLPRDEQFF. The CDR3 region has the DNA TGTGCCAGCAGTTTCGGGCAGGGTCTACCTCGGGATGAGCAGTTCTTC.

The chain couples TRBV13 to TRBJ2-3; 14 bases align to TRBD2. The CDR3 is 20 amino acids. Germline V gene sequence: CDR1 PRHDT, CDR2 FYEKMQ (reference sequence). J gave up 3 bases and V 2 bases, and 13 bases lay outside the gene matches. The CDR3 bases are TGTGCCAGCAGCTTACGACGCGGGGGCGGGACTAGCGGGAGTACAGATACGCAGTATTTT. Translating gives CASSLRRGGGTSGSTDTQYF.

The chain has TRBV5-6 and TRBJ2-5; the D is unclear. V lost 1 base and J lost 1, with 8 bases in between. The CDR3 length is 14 residues. Germline CDR1 reads SGHDT; CDR2 reads YYEEEE. CDR3 sequence reads: CASSLFSPQETQYF. CDR3 DNA: TGTGCCAGCAGCTTGTTTAGCCCCCAAGAGACCCAGTACTTC.